This TCR beta chain was captured in a study of T cells in Graves' hyperthyroidism and ophthalmopathy. This clonotype was seen ten or more times. The TCR beta CDR3 regions underwent amplification using RNA transcripts as the source. HTBI primers were used for first-round RT-PCR of the TCR CDR3. One entry per CDR3 protein, called by TCRdb with MiXCR from the multiplex PCR reads. The profile shows hundreds of thousands of distinct CDR3 sequences, around 16% of them singletons. The sequence was obtained from a woman aged 40 to 55 with Graves' ophthalmopathy. The sequenced sample was blood.

The CDR3 loop is CASSLPSGQETQYF. Written as DNA, the CDR3 is TGTGCCAGCAGTTTACCGAGCGGACAAGAGACCCAGTACTTC. The V and J genes are TRBV28 and TRBJ2-5; TRBD2 is a possible D gene (5 bases). The germline V gene has CDR1 MDHEN and CDR2 SYDVKM. This CDR3 has 14 residues. V was clipped by 2 bases and J by 2 bases, with 9 bases between them.